This T cell receptor beta chain was captured by sequencing in a study of blood T cells in healthy people across ages. General observations from the study: The study found more naive CD4+ cells and higher diversity in long-lived than aged donors.

Notes on this clonotype: Its target is not known.

Per the germline V gene, CDR1 is SGHTA and CDR2 is FQGNSA. The CDR3 sequence is 15 residues long. The J segment lost 5 bases and the V segment lost 3 bases, leaving 4 bases of the junction unmatched. A second PCR of roughly 7 to 11 cycles used a sample-barcoded 5' primer and a J-beta primer mix. Each single sample gave us at least 2.5 million CDR3-containing paired-end reads. One entry per CDR3 protein results from TCRdb running MiXCR on the 5' RACE reads. The sample has some 760,000 distinct CDR3 sequences; 20% to 25% are singletons. These data were likewise used in another study, on T cells of mothers and their children. That publication notes: Three healthy Caucasian mothers, along with their six children, served as the donors. Extraction yielded RNA that went, in full, into cDNA synthesis at around 1.4 ug per 15 ul.

The sequencing input was blood. The clonotype was recovered from a boy between 10 and 17 years old in good health. V is TRBV7-2 and J is TRBJ2-1; 10 bases line up with TRBD2. The CDR3 DNA is TGTGCCAGCAGCTTGACTAGCGGGCCGAACAATGAGCAGTTCTTC. Its translation is CASSLTSGPNNEQFF.